These 17 T cell receptor beta chains were sequenced from one sample in a study of OX40 agonist ivuxolimab in advanced cancers. The assay was immunoSEQ multiplex PCR, and TCRdb's table has in-frame clones only and misses some. The data hold tens of thousands of clones, with around four fifths observed a single time. The starting material was CD4+ or CD8+ T cells sorted from blood, obtained in a trial of the OX40 agonist ivuxolimab. The receptors come from an adult with an advanced solid tumor such as melanoma, head and neck, liver or kidney cancer.

This clone has more than one count but fewer than ten. The gene calls are TRBV4-2 and TRBJ2-5, with D maybe TRBD1 (5 bases). Trimming removed 2 bases from V and 5 bases from J, with 15 bases in between. Germline V gene data show CDR1 as LGHNA and CDR2 as YNFKEQ. The CDR3 runs to 15 residues. CDR3 sequence: CASSQKTGPSETQYF. The DNA for the CDR3 is TGTGCCAGCAGCCAAAAAACAGGCCCCTCGGAGACCCAGTACTTC.

This rearrangement joins TRBV20-1 to TRBJ1-1; D gene unclear. Germline lookup yields CDR1 DFQATT and CDR2 SNEGSKA (reference sequence). This CDR3 region has 11 residues. Trimming took 6 bases from V and 6 from J, leaving 11 bases between them. CDR3 region: CSALPPPEAFF. CDR3 bases: TGCAGTGCCCTCCCGCCACCTGAAGCTTTCTTT.

The chain joins TRBV7-2 to TRBJ2-1, with D possibly matching TRBD2 (6 bases). The V end lost 5 bases, the J end lost 0 bases, and 14 bases lay between the germline ends. Per germline, CDR1 SGHTA and CDR2 FQGNSA. There are 16 residues in the CDR3. The CDR3: CASSPRAGRSYNEQFF. The DNA of the CDR3 is TGTGCCAGCAGCCCCCGGGCGGGGCGCTCCTACAATGAGCAGTTCTTC.

The chain's CDR3 is CASSREFKTEAFF. DNA of the CDR3: TGTGCCAGCAGCAGGGAATTTAAAACTGAAGCTTTCTTT. The chain combines TRBV2 with TRBJ1-1; the D gene is possibly TRBD1 (5 bases). The ends were cut back, 6 bases at V and 5 bases at J, with 13 bases in the middle. This CDR3 has 13 residues. The V gene's germline CDR1 is SNHLY and CDR2 FYNNEI.

This chain links TRBV30 with TRBJ1-2, with D perhaps matching TRBD1 (5 bases). Germline-derived CDR1 and CDR2 are GTSNPN and SVGIG (reference sequence). The CDR3 sequence is 13 residues long. V shed 3 bases and J shed 8 bases, with 16 bases lying between them. CDR3 loop: CAWRPGQGDGYTF. The CDR3 DNA sequence: TGTGCCTGGAGACCTGGTCAGGGAGACGGCTACACCTTC.

The J gene is TRBJ1-5, the V gene TRBV5-1; D not resolved. This CDR3 is 16 amino acids long. V was clipped by 0 bases and J by 1 base, with 11 bases between them. Germline V CDR1 and CDR2: SGHRS, YFSETQ. In DNA, the CDR3 is TGCGCCAGCAGCTTGGGAATAATGGGGAGCAATCAGCCCCAGCATTTT. Translated, it gives CASSLGIMGSNQPQHF.

The chain links TRBV7-2 to TRBJ1-2, with D possibly matching TRBD1 (5 bases). CDR1 and CDR2 (germline): SGHTA, FQGNSA. The CDR3 sequence is 15 residues long. Trimming took 5 bases from V and 3 from J, leaving 16 bases between them. The CDR3 DNA sequence: TGTGCCAGCAGCCGCACCGGGGCTGGCGACTATGGCTACACCTTC. It yields the protein CASSRTGAGDYGYTF.

The rearrangement joins TRBV10-2 to TRBJ1-1; D is unresolved. The V end lost 6 bases, the J end lost 1 base, and 3 bases lay between the germline ends. The germline CDR1 and CDR2 sequences are WSHSY and SAAADI. The CDR3 runs 11 residues. CDR3 in amino acids: CASRGNTEAFF. The CDR3 DNA is TGCGCCAGCAGGGGGAACACTGAAGCTTTCTTT.

V and J are TRBV7-9 and TRBJ2-1; D may be TRBD1 (6 bases). Trimming stripped 3 bases from V and 10 bases from J, with 13 bases between. CDR1 is SEHNR, CDR2 FQNEAQ, per germline (reference sequence). The CDR3 has 13 residues. The CDR3 bases are TGTGCCAGCAGCTTCGGGACGGACAGAGAGCAGTTCTTC. It translates to CASSFGTDREQFF.

In its sample, this clone was seen once. The chain links TRBV18 to TRBJ1-1, with no clear D. The length of the CDR3 is 14 residues. Trimming left V 6 bases short and J 8 bases short, with 19 bases between. Germline values: CDR1 KGHSH, CDR2 LQKENI. Written as DNA, the CDR3 is TGTGCCAGCTCGTCATTTTCCGGAGGGCCCGAAGCTTTCTTT. Residues: CASSSFSGGPEAFF.

The chain uses TRBV7-9 and TRBJ2-3; 7 nucleotides align to TRBD1. This CDR3 is 16 amino acids long. CDR1 SEHNR and CDR2 FQNEAQ come from the germline V gene (reference sequence). The V gene end was trimmed by 5 bases and the J gene end by 8 bases; junction bases not matched to a gene: 16. The CDR3 DNA sequence: TGTGCCAGCAGCCAAGACTCCGGGACAGCCCTAGGTACGCAGTATTTT. Translation gives CASSQDSGTALGTQYF. The whole variable domain, filled in from reference TRBV7-9 and TRBJ2-3, reads DTGVSQNPRHKITKRGQNVTFRCDPISEHNRLYWYRQTLGQGPEFLTYFQNEAQLEKSRLLSDRFSAERPKGSFSTLEIQRTEQGDSAMYLCASSQDSGTALGTQYFGPGTRLTVL.

This rearrangement joins TRBV11-2 to TRBJ2-4; possible D gene TRBD2, 6 bases. This CDR3 spans 15 amino acids. Germline V CDR1 and CDR2: SGHAT, FQNNGV. The ends were cut back, 4 bases at V and 0 bases at J, with 10 bases in the middle. The CDR3 here is CASSSIGGAKNIQYF. CDR3 coding DNA: TGTGCCAGCAGCTCTATCGGGGGAGCCAAAAACATTCAGTACTTC.

The rearrangement links TRBV6-5 to TRBJ1-1; D unresolved. CDR3 length: 14 amino acids. Germline values: CDR1 MNHEY, CDR2 SVGAGI. V lost 0 bases and J 4 bases, leaving 9 bases between the germline ends. The chain's CDR3 is CASSYSYDLTEAFF. The CDR3 DNA reads TGTGCCAGCAGTTACTCGTATGATCTCACTGAAGCTTTCTTT.

The genes are TRBV10-2 and TRBJ2-2; TRBD1 matches at 11 bases. Germline CDR1 WSHSY, CDR2 SAAADI. CDR3 length equals 16 residues. V trimming: 0 bases; J trimming: 6 bases; junction bases outside the gene matches: 3. The DNA for the CDR3 is TGCGCCAGCAGTGAGTCTTGGACAGGGGGCTCCGGGGAGCTGTTTTTT. The encoded protein is CASSESWTGGSGELFF.

The chain uses TRBV29-1 and TRBJ1-1; the match to TRBD1 covers 11 bases. The junction had 2 bases not matched to a gene; V was cut back by 5 bases and J by 3 bases. This CDR3 contains 13 residues. From germline, CDR1 is SQVTM and CDR2 ANQGSEA. This chain's CDR3 is CSVRDRGDTEAFF. The CDR3 DNA sequence: TGCAGCGTTCGGGACAGGGGGGACACTGAAGCTTTCTTT. Supplemented by reference TRBV29-1 and TRBJ1-1, the full variable domain reads SAVISQKPSRDICQRGTSLTIQCQVDSQVTMMFWYRQQPGQSLTLIATANQGSEATYESGFVIDKFPISRPNLTFSTLTVSNMSPEDSSIYLCSVRDRGDTEAFFGQGTRLTVV.

The V and J genes are TRBV7-6 and TRBJ1-3; D gene uncertain. The CDR3 length is 14 residues. V lost 1 base, J lost 0 bases, and 4 bases lay in between. Germline lookup yields CDR1 SGHVS and CDR2 FNYEAQ. The CDR3 DNA is TGTGCCAGCAGCTTAGGCAGCTCTGGAAACACCATATATTTT. It encodes CASSLGSSGNTIYF.

The rearrangement joins TRBV7-8 to TRBJ1-2; a weak D match, TRBD1 (6 bases). V lost 2 bases to trimming and J lost 2 bases, with 12 bases between them. Looked up from germline, CDR1 is SGHVS and CDR2 is FQNEAQ. This CDR3 is built from 15 residues. CDR3 DNA: TGTGCCAGCAGCTTATCACAGGGAACAAACTATGGCTACACCTTC. Encoded protein: CASSLSQGTNYGYTF.